These 15 T cell receptor beta chains came from one sample sequenced in a study of cytomegalovirus exposure and HLA in healthy donors. Vbeta (60) and Jbeta (13) primers were used in the PCR. Method: immunoSEQ multiplex PCR; TCRdb's copy keeps in-frame clones and lacks some. The sample has 84,000 or so clones, about 77% seen once; the top ten hold 3.3%. The specimen sequenced was PBMCs. All receptors derive from a man aged 50 or older in good health and CMV-seronegative.

The chain carries TRBV7-3 and TRBJ2-5; 10 bases align to TRBD2. The junction had 4 bases not matched to a gene; V was cut back by 2 bases and J by 7 bases. CDR1 is SGHTA, CDR2 FQGTGA, per germline. The CDR3 covers 14 residues. CDR3 in DNA: TGTGCCAGCAGCTTACTTGCTAGCGGGGGGACCCAGTACTTC. This gives the protein CASSLLASGGTQYF.

The genes are TRBV5-6 and TRBJ2-1; possible D gene TRBD2, 5 bases. The CDR3 covers 15 residues. Trimming stripped 4 bases from V and 8 bases from J, with 19 bases between. From germline, CDR1 is SGHDT and CDR2 YYEEEE. The CDR3 DNA follows: TGTGCCAGCAGCCTGGGTAGGCCCTACGGGGATGAGCAGTTCTTC. It yields the protein CASSLGRPYGDEQFF.

A word on this clone: Germline and junction disagree at one end, which may indicate a read error. The chain recombines TRBV6-4 with TRBJ2-3; 10 bases match TRBD1. Germline V gene sequence: CDR1 MRHNA, CDR2 SNTAGT. The CDR3 runs to 14 residues. For the CDR3, the DNA is TGTGCCAGCAGCCAGACAGGGGGCACAGATACGCAGTGTTTT. Protein sequence: CASSQTGGTDTQCF.

This clone was seen a single time. CDR3 amino acids: CATSRDQAGAPQETQYF. CDR3 DNA sequence: TGTGCCACCAGCAGAGATCAGGCGGGCGCCCCCCAAGAGACCCAGTACTTC. The chain uses TRBV15 and TRBJ2-5; possibly TRBD2 for D (5 bases). V shed 0 bases and J shed 1 base, with 15 bases lying between them. The CDR3 extends over 17 amino acids. Germline V gene lookup returns CDR1 LNHNV and CDR2 YYDKDF (reference sequence). Complete variable domain (other parts from reference TRBV15 and TRBJ2-5): DAMVIQNPRYQVTQFGKPVTLSCSQTLNHNVMYWYQQKSSQAPKLLFHYYDKDFNNEADTPDNFQSRRPNTSFCFLDIRSPGLGDTAMYLCATSRDQAGAPQETQYFGPGTRLLVL.

This clone was picked up a small number of times. J is TRBJ1-1 and V is TRBV6-5; 9 bases match TRBD1. Germline-derived CDR1 and CDR2 are MNHEY and SVGAGI. The CDR3 has 15 amino acids. The trim removed 7 bases at V and 4 bases at J, leaving 10 bases unmatched. The CDR3 DNA reads as TGTGCCAGCACCCGAGGGACAGGGAGCTTCACTGAAGCTTTCTTT. It codes for CASTRGTGSFTEAFF.

The chain is built from TRBV27 and TRBJ1-2; D is possibly TRBD1 (6 bases). V lost 5 bases and J lost 3, with 25 bases in between. Looked up from germline, CDR1 is MNHEY and CDR2 is SMNVEV (reference sequence). The CDR3 consists of 18 residues. CDR3 in DNA: TGTGCCAGCAGTGCGGGTTTCATTCAGGGGCCCTCTCACTATGGCTACACCTTC. Protein sequence: CASSAGFIQGPSHYGYTF.

The V call is TRBV5-1, the J call TRBJ2-3; TRBD2 matches 10 bases. There are 15 residues in the CDR3. Germline-derived CDR1 and CDR2 are SGHRS and YFSETQ. V lost 0 bases and J lost 5; bases outside the gene matches: 3. In DNA, the CDR3 is TGCGCCAGCAGCTTGGCTCTAGCGGGGGAAGATACGCAGTATTTT. Translating it yields CASSLALAGEDTQYF.

The chain has TRBV27 and TRBJ2-3; D gene uncertain. V was shortened by 2 bases and J by 4 bases, with 13 bases between the two germline ends. Germline CDR1 and CDR2: MNHEY and SMNVEV (reference sequence). The CDR3 runs 15 residues. The CDR3 DNA follows: TGTGCCAGCAGTTTAGCATTAGCTGTGGCAGATACGCAGTATTTT. Translation gives CASSLALAVADTQYF.

This clone was counted only a few times. This rearrangement joins TRBV6-1 to TRBJ2-7; D gene uncertain. V was pared by 4 bases and J by 2 bases, with 12 bases between. The CDR3 is 14 amino acids. Germline values: CDR1 MNHNS, CDR2 SASEGT. The CDR3: CASSVVVTAYEQYF. DNA for the CDR3: TGTGCCAGCAGTGTAGTGGTTACAGCCTACGAGCAGTACTTC.

This clone was found a few times. This chain links TRBV5-5 with TRBJ1-4, with D perhaps matching TRBD1 (6 bases). This CDR3 has 15 residues. Trimming took off 2 bases at V and 6 bases at J, with 14 bases between the two ends. CDR1 is SGHKS, CDR2 YYEKEE, per germline (reference sequence). This CDR3 is CASSFSAGAHEKLFF. CDR3 nucleotide sequence: TGTGCCAGCAGCTTCTCCGCAGGGGCGCATGAAAAACTGTTTTTT.

V usage is TRBV19 and J usage is TRBJ1-6; 8 bases map to TRBD1. The CDR3 is 16 residues long. Unmatched junction bases numbered 7, after V lost 5 bases and J lost 4 bases. Germline V gene data show CDR1 as LNHDA and CDR2 as SQIVND (reference sequence). CDR3 bases: TGTGCCAGTAGTCCGTCTCAGGGGGCTTATAATTCACCCCTCCACTTT. This translates into CASSPSQGAYNSPLHF.

This chain uses TRBV19 with TRBJ1-1; the D gene is possibly TRBD1 (5 bases). Germline CDR1 reads LNHDA; CDR2 reads SQIVND (reference sequence). The length of the CDR3 is 13 residues. Trimming removed 6 bases at V and 0 bases at J, with 8 bases between. The DNA of the CDR3 is TGTGCCAGTAGGAGACAGATGAACACTGAAGCTTTCTTT. Translation: CASRRQMNTEAFF.

J is TRBJ2-3 and V is TRBV19; 8 bases are shared with TRBD1. CDR3 size: 15 residues. The V gene's germline CDR1 is LNHDA and CDR2 SQIVND (reference sequence). Unmatched junction bases numbered 9, after V lost 6 bases and J lost 4 bases. CDR3 residues: CASRVGQGVADTQYF. The CDR3 coding sequence is TGTGCCAGTAGGGTCGGACAGGGTGTTGCAGATACGCAGTATTTT.

This clone showed up just a few times. The chain has TRBV7-3 and TRBJ1-3; D perhaps matches TRBD1 (6 bases). The CDR3 runs to 15 residues. V was pared by 8 bases and J by 0 bases, with 14 bases between. Germline CDR1 is SGHTA and CDR2 is FQGTGA. This CDR3 is CASSGAAGSGNTIYF. CDR3 coding DNA: TGTGCCAGCTCAGGGGCCGCCGGCTCTGGAAACACCATATATTTT.

CDR3 sequence: CASARAGHDEQYF. As DNA, the CDR3 is TGTGCCAGCGCAAGAGCGGGTCATGACGAGCAGTACTTC. This chain joins TRBV7-2 and TRBJ2-5; possible D gene TRBD2, 6 bases. The end of the DNA is better explained by TRBJ2-7, so the J call may be wrong. CDR1 is SGHTA, CDR2 FQGNSA, per germline. This CDR3 contains 13 residues.